One T cell receptor (beta chain) is described in this entry. What it recognizes is unknown. The data were produced by immunoSEQ multiplex PCR, yet TCRdb's version contains in-frame clones alone and is incomplete. The repertoire includes about 98,000 clones, 75% to 90% of them detected once, and 0.82% sits in the top ten. The sample originates from a study of OX40 agonist ivuxolimab in advanced cancers. Whole-study results and caveats: On average, CD8+ T cells showed a greater number of expanded clones than CD4+.

Germline lookup yields CDR1 MNHEY and CDR2 SVGAGI. The CDR3 is made up of 13 amino acids. Trimming pared 10 bases from V and 5 bases from J, leaving 15 bases between. This specimen consisted of CD4+ or CD8+ T cells sorted from blood, obtained in a trial of the OX40 agonist ivuxolimab. The TCR sequence derives from an adult with an advanced solid tumor such as melanoma, head and neck, liver or kidney cancer. V and J are TRBV6-5 and TRBJ1-5; D is uncertain. The CDR3 DNA sequence: TGTGCCACCTTAGGAGATGGGCATCAGCCCCAGCATTTT. It translates to CATLGDGHQPQHF.